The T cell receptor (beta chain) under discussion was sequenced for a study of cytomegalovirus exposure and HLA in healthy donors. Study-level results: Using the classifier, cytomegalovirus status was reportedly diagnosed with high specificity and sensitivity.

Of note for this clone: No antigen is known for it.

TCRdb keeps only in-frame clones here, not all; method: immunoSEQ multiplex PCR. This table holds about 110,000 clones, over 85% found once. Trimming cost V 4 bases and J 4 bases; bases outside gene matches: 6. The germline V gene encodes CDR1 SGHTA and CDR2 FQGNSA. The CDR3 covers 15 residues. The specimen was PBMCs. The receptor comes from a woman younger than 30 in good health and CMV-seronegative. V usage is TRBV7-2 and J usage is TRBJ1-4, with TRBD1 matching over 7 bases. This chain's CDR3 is CASSSRDSDNEKLFF. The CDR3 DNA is TGTGCCAGCAGCTCTCGGGACAGTGATAATGAAAAACTGTTTTTT. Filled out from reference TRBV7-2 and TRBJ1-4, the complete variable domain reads GAGVSQSPSNKVTEKGKDVELRCDPISGHTALYWYRQSLGQGLEFLIYFQGNSAPDKSGLPSDRFSAERTGGSVSTLTIQRTQQEDSAVYLCASSSRDSDNEKLFFGSGTQLSVL.